The sequence of this T cell receptor beta chain was determined in a study of blood T cell repertoires in COVID-19. Study-wide background: Samples taken during acute and convalescent COVID-19 were collected in the United States, Italy and Spain.

Trimming cost V 3 bases and J 2 bases, with 7 bases left between them. The CDR3 extends over 13 amino acids. Recruitment covered about 26 US areas and drew participants whose ages spanned roughly 18 to 90 years. The study assigned cohorts using participant-reported clinical history. Clones were read by immunoSEQ multiplex PCR, and TCRdb kept only the in-frame ones, dropping some. Here the sample spans approximately 150,000 clones, about 87% being singletons. This sequence originates from a man in his 60s who had recovered from COVID-19. Source material: PBMCs or T cells enriched from blood (not recorded which). The genes are TRBV12-3 or TRBV12-4 and TRBJ1-2; D gene ambiguous. In DNA form, the CDR3 reads TGTGCCAGCAGTTTGTTAGTAAACTATGGCTACACCTTC. It encodes CASSLLVNYGYTF.